This T cell receptor (beta chain) is drawn from a study of T-cell reconstitution after alpha-beta-depleted transplantation in children. Concerning this clonotype: This likely comes from a read error, as the CDR3 has no conserved phenylalanine or tryptophan at its end.

With V trimmed by 6 bases and J by 5 bases, 5 bases remained unmatched. The CDR3 is made up of 15 amino acids. The germline CDR1 and CDR2 sequences are MDHEN and SYDVKM. TCRbeta library preparation incorporated unique molecular identifiers. TCRdb re-derived calls from the PCR reads in MiXCR, one entry per CDR3 protein. The sample lists 60,000 to 80,000 distinct CDR3 sequences, around 6.6% occurring once. The rearrangement uses TRBV28 and TRBJ2-1, with TRBD2 matching over 12 bases. This material consisted of PBMCs from the stem cell graft donor, taken from the stem cell graft. The clonotype originates from a human donor who donated a stem cell graft to a child with acute lymphoblastic leukemia. CDR3 DNA sequence: TGTGCCAGCAGCCCTACTAGCGGGAGGAACAATGAGCAGTTCTCC. It codes for CASSPTSGRNNEQFS.